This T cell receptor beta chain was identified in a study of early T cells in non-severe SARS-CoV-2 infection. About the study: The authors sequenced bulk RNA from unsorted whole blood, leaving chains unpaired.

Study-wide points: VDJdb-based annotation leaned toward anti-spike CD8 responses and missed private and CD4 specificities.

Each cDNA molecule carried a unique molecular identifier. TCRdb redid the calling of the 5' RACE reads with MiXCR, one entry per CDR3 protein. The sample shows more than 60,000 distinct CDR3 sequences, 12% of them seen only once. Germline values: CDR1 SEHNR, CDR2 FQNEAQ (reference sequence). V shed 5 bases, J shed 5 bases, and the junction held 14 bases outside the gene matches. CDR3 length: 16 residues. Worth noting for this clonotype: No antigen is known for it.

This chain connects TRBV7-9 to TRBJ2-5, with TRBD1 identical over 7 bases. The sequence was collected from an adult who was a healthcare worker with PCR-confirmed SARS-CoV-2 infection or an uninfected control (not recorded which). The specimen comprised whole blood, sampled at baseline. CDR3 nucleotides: TGTGCCAGCAGCCTTACAGGGGTTCATGTTCCTGAGACCCAGTACTTC. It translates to CASSLTGVHVPETQYF.